The 15 T cell receptor beta chains given below trace back to one sample, sequenced in a study of blood T cell repertoires in COVID-19. Measured with immunoSEQ multiplex PCR; TCRdb has only the in-frame clones, and not every one. This table has tens of thousands of clones, less than 90% appearing once. Material for sequencing was peripheral blood. Receptors were obtained from a human donor in a cohort sampled during active COVID-19.

V is TRBV25-1 and J is TRBJ1-1, with D possibly being TRBD1 (6 bases). The V and J ends lost 7 bases and 1 base respectively, with 10 bases between them. This CDR3 region has 13 residues. Germline CDR1 MGHDK, CDR2 SYGVNS. CDR3 DNA sequence: TGTGCCAGCACCAGGACAGCGAACACTGAAGCTTTCTTT. It yields the protein CASTRTANTEAFF.

This clone was observed a handful of times. This chain uses TRBV29-1 with TRBJ1-1; 8 nucleotides line up with TRBD1. V lost 7 bases and J lost 7; bases outside the gene matches: 8. This CDR3 is built from 12 residues. From germline, CDR1 is SQVTM and CDR2 ANQGSEA. CDR3 bases: TGCAGCGCCGCCCAGGGGGCTATTGAAGCTTTCTTT. Translating it yields CSAAQGAIEAFF.

The chain carries TRBV4-1 and TRBJ2-5; 7 bases map to TRBD1. The CDR3 runs to 15 residues. Looked up from germline, CDR1 is MGHRA and CDR2 is YSYEKL. After removal of 4 bases from V and 4 bases from J, the junction contained 9 bases not matched to a gene. The CDR3 here is CASSRVFNRGETQYF. For the CDR3, the DNA is TGCGCCAGCAGCCGTGTATTTAACAGGGGAGAGACCCAGTACTTC.

The chain uses TRBV6-5 and TRBJ2-5; possibly TRBD1 for D (5 bases). The ends were cut back, 5 bases at V and 5 bases at J, with 9 bases in the middle. CDR1 is MNHEY and CDR2 is SVGAGI in the germline V gene. The CDR3 covers 12 residues. CDR3 region: CASSPGFETQYF. CDR3 DNA sequence: TGTGCCAGCAGTCCAGGGTTTGAGACCCAGTACTTC.

The chain uses TRBV3-1 (or the pseudogene TRBV3-2) and TRBJ2-1; 11 nucleotides line up with TRBD2. The trim removed 4 bases at V and 7 bases at J, leaving 12 bases unmatched. The CDR3 totals 17 residues. The germline V gene encodes CDR1 LGHDT and CDR2 YNNKEL (reference sequence). CDR3 residues: CASSLKLAGGLPNEQFF. In DNA, the CDR3 is TGTGCCAGCAGCCTTAAGTTAGCGGGGGGGCTACCGAATGAGCAGTTCTTC.

The rearrangement links TRBV27 to TRBJ1-6, with D possibly matching TRBD1 (6 bases). V was clipped by 5 bases and J by 7 bases, with 12 bases between them. The germline V gene encodes CDR1 MNHEY and CDR2 SMNVEV (reference sequence). The CDR3 consists of 14 residues. CDR3: CASSTGLRNSPLHF. In DNA, the CDR3 is TGTGCCAGCAGTACAGGGCTGAGGAATTCACCCCTCCACTTT.

The CDR3 is CASSVTGTGNEMNTEAFF. The CDR3 DNA reads as TGTGCCAGCAGCGTCACCGGGACAGGCAATGAAATGAACACTGAAGCTTTCTTT. V and J are TRBV9 and TRBJ1-1, with 8 bases fitting TRBD1. Unmatched junction bases numbered 12, after V lost 2 bases and J lost 0 bases. CDR3 length: 18 amino acids. Germline lookup yields CDR1 SGDLS and CDR2 YYNGEE.

The sample holds one count of this clone. The J gene is TRBJ1-3, the V gene TRBV14; 10 bases are a match to TRBD1. This CDR3 comprises 19 residues. The J segment lost 2 bases and the V segment lost 0 bases, leaving 10 bases of the junction unmatched. Germline CDR1 is SGHDN and CDR2 is FVKESK. The CDR3 loop is CASSQDGRQGAAAGNTIYF. CDR3 bases: TGTGCCAGCAGCCAAGATGGAAGACAGGGGGCAGCGGCTGGAAACACCATATATTTT. Supplemented by reference TRBV14 and TRBJ1-3, the full variable domain reads EAGVTQFPSHSVIEKGQTVTLRCDPISGHDNLYWYRRVMGKEIKFLLHFVKESKQDESGMPNNRFLAERTGGTYSTLKVQPAELEDSGVYFCASSQDGRQGAAAGNTIYFGEGSWLTVV.

The V and J genes are TRBV5-1 and TRBJ2-7; weak D call: TRBD1 (6 bases). Per the germline V gene, CDR1 is SGHRS and CDR2 is YFSETQ. V lost 4 bases, J lost 5 bases, and 16 bases lay in between. There are 14 residues in the CDR3. The CDR3 DNA is TGCGCCAGCAGCATCGGACAGTCGCAGGACGAGCAGTACTTC. Its translation is CASSIGQSQDEQYF. The full variable domain, in which reference TRBV5-1 and TRBJ2-7 provide the parts outside the CDR3, is KAGVTQTPRYLIKTRGQQVTLSCSPISGHRSVSWYQQTPGQGLQFLFEYFSETQRNKGNFPGRFSGRQFSNSRSEMNVSTLELGDSALYLCASSIGQSQDEQYFGPGTRLTVT.

This clone was observed once. V gene TRBV18 combines with J gene TRBJ2-3; D gene uncertain. V was clipped by 2 bases and J by 1 base, with 10 bases between them. This CDR3 has 15 amino acids. Germline assignment: CDR1 KGHSH and CDR2 LQKENI. The chain's CDR3 is CASSPSTLRTDTQYF. DNA for the CDR3: TGTGCCAGCTCACCAAGCACCTTACGCACAGATACGCAGTATTTT.

The rearrangement uses TRBV28 and TRBJ1-3, with D perhaps TRBD1 (5 bases). Germline V gives CDR1 MDHEN, CDR2 SYDVKM. Trimming stripped 6 bases from V and 0 bases from J, with 15 bases between. The CDR3 loop spans 16 amino acids. This CDR3 reads CASSQGGGDSGNTIYF. Written as DNA, the CDR3 is TGTGCCAGCAGCCAAGGCGGGGGGGACTCTGGAAACACCATATATTTT.

This clone has just a few counts. This chain joins TRBV6-4 and TRBJ2-3; the match to TRBD2 covers 7 bases. This CDR3 has 14 amino acids. After removal of 6 bases from V and 10 bases from J, the junction contained 13 bases not matched to a gene. Germline CDR1 MRHNA, CDR2 SNTAGT. CDR3 region: CASSTTREGQAQYF. In DNA, the CDR3 is TGTGCCAGCAGCACCACGAGGGAGGGGCAAGCGCAGTATTTT.

The J gene is TRBJ1-1, the V gene TRBV5-1, with TRBD1 identical over 10 bases. Losses at the gene ends were 3 bases for V and 4 bases for J; bases not matched to a gene: 9. The CDR3 spans 16 residues. Germline lookup yields CDR1 SGHRS and CDR2 YFSETQ. The CDR3 is CASSSLTGGSSTEAFF. For the CDR3, the DNA is TGCGCCAGCAGCTCGCTGACAGGGGGCAGTAGCACTGAAGCTTTCTTT.

The chain is built from TRBV14 and TRBJ2-3; D not certain. Trimming removed 6 bases at V and 2 bases at J, with 3 bases between. The CDR3 runs to 11 residues. In germline, CDR1 is SGHDN, CDR2 FVKESK. Here the CDR3 DNA reads TGTGCCAGCAGTTACACAGATACGCAGTATTTT. Translation: CASSYTDTQYF.

The chain carries TRBV5-6 and TRBJ1-2; D unresolved. The CDR3 spans 14 residues. V was shortened by 3 bases and J by 1 base, with 10 bases between the two germline ends. Germline V CDR1 and CDR2: SGHDT, YYEEEE. Written as DNA, the CDR3 is TGTGCCAGCAGCTCCATACAGTTTAACTATGGCTACACCTTC. As protein: CASSSIQFNYGYTF.